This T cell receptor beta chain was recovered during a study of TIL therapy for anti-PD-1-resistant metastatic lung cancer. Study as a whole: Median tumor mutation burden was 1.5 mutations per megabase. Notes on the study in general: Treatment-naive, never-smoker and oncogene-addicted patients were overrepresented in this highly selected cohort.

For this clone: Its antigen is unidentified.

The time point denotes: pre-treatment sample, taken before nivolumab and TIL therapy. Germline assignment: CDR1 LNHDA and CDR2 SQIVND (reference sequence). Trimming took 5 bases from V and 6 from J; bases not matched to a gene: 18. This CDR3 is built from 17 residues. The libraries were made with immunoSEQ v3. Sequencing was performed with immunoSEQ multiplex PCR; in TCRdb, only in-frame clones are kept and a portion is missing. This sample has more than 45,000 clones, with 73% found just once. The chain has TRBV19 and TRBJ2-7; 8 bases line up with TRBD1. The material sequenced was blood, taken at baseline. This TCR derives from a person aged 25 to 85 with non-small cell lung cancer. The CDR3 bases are TGTGCCAGTAGTGGCAGGGGGCGTCTAAGTGGGCCTTTCGAGCAGTACTTC. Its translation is CASSGRGRLSGPFEQYF.